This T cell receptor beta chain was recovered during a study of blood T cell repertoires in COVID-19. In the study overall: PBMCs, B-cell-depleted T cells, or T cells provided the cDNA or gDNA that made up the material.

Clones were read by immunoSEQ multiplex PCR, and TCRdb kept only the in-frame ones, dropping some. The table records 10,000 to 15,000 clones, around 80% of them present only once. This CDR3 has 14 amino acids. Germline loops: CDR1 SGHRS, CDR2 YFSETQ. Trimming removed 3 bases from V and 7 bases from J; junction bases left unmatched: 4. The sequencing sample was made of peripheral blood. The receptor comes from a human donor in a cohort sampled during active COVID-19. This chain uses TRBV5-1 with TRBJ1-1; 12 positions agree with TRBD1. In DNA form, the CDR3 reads TGCGCCAGCAGCTGGGGGACAGGGGGCTATGAAGCTTTCTTT. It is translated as CASSWGTGGYEAFF.